This entry features one TCR beta chain sequence. The germline gene is not matched at one end of the junction; a read error may be the cause. The sample is drawn from a study of blood T cells in healthy people across ages. CDR1 is KGHSH, CDR2 LQKENI, per germline. There are 15 residues in the CDR3. Isolation per sample recovered at least 7 million PBMCs. A second 7 to 11 cycle PCR used barcoded and J-beta primers. TCRdb recomputed calls from the 5' RACE reads with MiXCR, one row per CDR3 protein. The data hold 700,000 to 900,000 distinct CDR3 sequences, with under 30% observed a single time. These data were likewise used in another study, on T cells of mothers and their children.

This chain joins TRBV18 and TRBJ2-6; D may match TRBD1 or TRBD2 (5 bases each). Sequencing was performed on blood. This TCR was recovered from a boy aged 10-17 years in good health. The CDR3 protein is CASSPKDSGANVPTF. In DNA, the CDR3 is TGTGCCAGCTCACCGAAGGACTCTGGGGCCAACGTCCCGACTTTC. Combining the CDR3 with reference TRBV18 and TRBJ2-6 gives the whole variable domain NAGVMQNPRHLVRRRGQEARLRCSPMKGHSHVYWYRQLPEEGLKFMVYLQKENIIDESGMPKERFSAEFPKEGPSILRIQQVVRGDSAAYFCASSPKDSGANVPTFGAGSRLTVL.